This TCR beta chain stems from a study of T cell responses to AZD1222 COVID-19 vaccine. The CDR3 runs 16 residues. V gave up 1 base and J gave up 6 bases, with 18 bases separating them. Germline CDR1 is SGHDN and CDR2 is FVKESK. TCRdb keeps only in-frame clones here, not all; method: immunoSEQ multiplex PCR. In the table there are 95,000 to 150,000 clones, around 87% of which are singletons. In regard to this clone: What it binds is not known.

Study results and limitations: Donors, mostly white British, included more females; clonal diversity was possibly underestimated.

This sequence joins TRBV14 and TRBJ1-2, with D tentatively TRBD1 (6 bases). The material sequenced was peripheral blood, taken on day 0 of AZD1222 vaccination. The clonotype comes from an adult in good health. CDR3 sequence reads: CASSQVKFPGEDGYTF. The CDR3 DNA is TGTGCCAGCAGCCAAGTAAAATTTCCAGGGGAAGATGGCTACACCTTC.